This TCR beta chain was captured by sequencing in a study of blood T cell repertoires in COVID-19. Study information: The study drew acute and convalescent COVID-19 samples from the United States, Italy and Spain. T cells, B-cell-depleted T cells, or PBMCs supplied cDNA or gDNA.

Authors' data handling: The assay estimated nucleated cells by amplifying reference gene primers. The table came from immunoSEQ multiplex PCR; TCRdb's copy has only in-frame clones and leaves some out. That table gives V, J and clone size, and the DNA gave D and trimming. The sample gives roughly 380,000 clones, around 84% of which show up once; 3% to 4.5% is in the top ten. The CDR3 runs 16 residues. Germline V gives CDR1 MNHEY, CDR2 SMNVEV (reference sequence). Trimming took off 2 bases at V and 0 bases at J, with 14 bases between the two ends. The TCR was taken from a woman younger than 35 with acute or convalescent COVID-19. J is TRBJ2-7 and V is TRBV27; possibly TRBD2 for D (5 bases). The sample taken for sequencing was peripheral blood. The CDR3 coding sequence is TGTGCCAGCAGTTTAGAGGGTACCTGGTCCTCCTACGAGCAGTACTTC. It encodes CASSLEGTWSSYEQYF.